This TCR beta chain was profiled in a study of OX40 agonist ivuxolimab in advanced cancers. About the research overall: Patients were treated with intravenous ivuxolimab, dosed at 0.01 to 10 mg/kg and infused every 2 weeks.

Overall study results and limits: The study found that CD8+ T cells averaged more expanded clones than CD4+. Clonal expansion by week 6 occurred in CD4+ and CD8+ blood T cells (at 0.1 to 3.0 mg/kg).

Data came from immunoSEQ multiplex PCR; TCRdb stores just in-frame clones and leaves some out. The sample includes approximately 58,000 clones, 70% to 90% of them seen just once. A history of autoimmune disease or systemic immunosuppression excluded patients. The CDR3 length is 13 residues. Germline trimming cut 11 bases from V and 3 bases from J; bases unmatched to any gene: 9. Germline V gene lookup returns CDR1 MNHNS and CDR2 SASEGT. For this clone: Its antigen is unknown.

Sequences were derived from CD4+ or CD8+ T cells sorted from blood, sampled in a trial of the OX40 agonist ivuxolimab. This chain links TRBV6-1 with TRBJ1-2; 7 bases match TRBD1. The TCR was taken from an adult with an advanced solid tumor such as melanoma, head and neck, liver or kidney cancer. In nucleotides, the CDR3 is TGTGCCGCCGCGGAGACAGGGTACTATGGCTACACCTTC. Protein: CAAAETGYYGYTF.